This T cell receptor (beta chain) comes out of a study of T cell changes during pregnancy in multiple sclerosis. Trimming shortened V by 4 bases and J by 1 base, and 12 bases separated the two germline ends. Germline-derived CDR1 and CDR2 are SGHRS and YFSETQ. The CDR3 totals 16 residues. The method was immunoSEQ multiplex PCR; TCRdb's version includes in-frame clones alone and lacks a portion of them. The data contain 70,000 to 75,000 clones, roughly nine tenths of them singletons. The specimen comprised peripheral blood, sampled before pregnancy. The TCR sequence derives from a female donor with multiple sclerosis, enrolled in a pregnancy study. This chain connects TRBV5-1 to TRBJ2-6, with a possible D match to TRBD1 (5 bases). CDR3 sequence reads: CASSHGDRSGANVLTF. CDR3 bases: TGCGCCAGCAGCCACGGAGACAGATCTGGGGCCAACGTCCTGACTTTC.